This T cell receptor (beta chain) comes out of a study of blood T cell repertoires in COVID-19. Study overall: The samples span acute and convalescent COVID-19 from the United States, Italy and Spain. Sample material is recorded as cDNA or gDNA derived from T cells, B-cell-depleted T cells, or PBMCs.

Only one count was recorded for this clone. There are 16 residues in the CDR3. Per the germline V gene, CDR1 is WNHNN and CDR2 is SYGVQD (reference sequence). Trimming cost V 2 bases and J 2 bases; bases outside gene matches: 7. Original processing notes: Amplifying reference gene primers gave estimates of nucleated cell counts. Clones were read by immunoSEQ multiplex PCR, and TCRdb kept only the in-frame ones, dropping some. The D gene and trimming were derived from the DNA, and the V and J assignments and clone size from that table. The sample shows roughly 120,000 clones, 80% to 90% of them seen only once.

V gene TRBV10-1 combines with J gene TRBJ2-3, with 7 nucleotides matching TRBD1. This TCR derives from a human donor in a cohort sampled during active COVID-19. Sequenced material: peripheral blood. Written as DNA, the CDR3 is TGCGCCAGCAGTGAGAGGCTAGGGGGCAACACAGATACGCAGTATTTT. Its translation: CASSERLGGNTDTQYF.